The following is a TCR beta chain sequence with its context. Its specificity is unknown. This entry comes from a study of regulatory T cells. A couple of CD3G-deficient patients had more severe autoimmunity; all had some. The CDR3 covers 15 residues. CDR1 SGHAT and CDR2 FQNNGV come from the germline V gene. Trimming took 5 bases from V and 1 from J, leaving 14 bases between them. Findings and limits, study-wide: In CD3G-deficient patients, conventional CD4+ T cells were enriched for hydrophobic CDR3 residues at positions 6 and 7.

Amplification used 52 TRBV primers and 13 TRBJ primers. This table comes from immunoSEQ multiplex PCR, and its TCRdb copy is limited to in-frame clones, with some not included. The table lists some 38,000 clones, about 88% of them singletons. The TCR was taken from a person under 35 with CD3G deficiency. The sample taken for sequencing was conventional CD4+ T cells sorted from blood. This chain uses TRBV11-2 with TRBJ1-1; possible D gene TRBD1, 5 bases. The CDR3 nucleotides read TGTGCCAGCAGCGCGGCCAGGGTGGGGAACACTGAAGCTTTCTTT. Its translation is CASSAARVGNTEAFF. The whole variable domain, remainder taken from reference TRBV11-2 and TRBJ1-1, is EAGVAQSPRYKIIEKRQSVAFWCNPISGHATLYWYQQILGQGPKLLIQFQNNGVVDDSQLPKDRFSAERLKGVDSTLKIQPAKLEDSAVYLCASSAARVGNTEAFFGQGTRLTVV.